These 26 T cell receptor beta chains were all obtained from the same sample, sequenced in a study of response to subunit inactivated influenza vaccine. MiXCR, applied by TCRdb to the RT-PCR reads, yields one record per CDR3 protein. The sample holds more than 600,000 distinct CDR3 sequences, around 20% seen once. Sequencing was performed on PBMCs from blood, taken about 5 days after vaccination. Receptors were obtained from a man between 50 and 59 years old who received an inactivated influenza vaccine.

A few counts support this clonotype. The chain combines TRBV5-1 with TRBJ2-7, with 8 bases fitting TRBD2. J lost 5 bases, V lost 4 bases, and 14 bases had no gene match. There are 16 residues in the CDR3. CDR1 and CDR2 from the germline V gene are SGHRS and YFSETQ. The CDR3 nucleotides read TGCGCCAGCAGCGCCGGCGGGACTAGACTGCTCCACGAGCAGTACTTC. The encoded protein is CASSAGGTRLLHEQYF. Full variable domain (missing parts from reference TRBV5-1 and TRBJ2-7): KAGVTQTPRYLIKTRGQQVTLSCSPISGHRSVSWYQQTPGQGLQFLFEYFSETQRNKGNFPGRFSGRQFSNSRSEMNVSTLELGDSALYLCASSAGGTRLLHEQYFGPGTRLTVT.

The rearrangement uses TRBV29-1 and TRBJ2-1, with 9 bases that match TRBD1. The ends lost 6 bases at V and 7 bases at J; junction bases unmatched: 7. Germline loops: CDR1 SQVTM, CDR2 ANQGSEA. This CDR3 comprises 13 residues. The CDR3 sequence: CSVGGQGRNEQFF. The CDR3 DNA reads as TGCAGCGTGGGGGGACAGGGTAGGAATGAGCAGTTCTTC.

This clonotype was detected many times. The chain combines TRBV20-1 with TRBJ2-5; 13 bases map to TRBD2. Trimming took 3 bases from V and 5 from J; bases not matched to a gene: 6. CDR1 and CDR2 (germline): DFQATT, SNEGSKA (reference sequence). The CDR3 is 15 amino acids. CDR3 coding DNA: TGCAGTGCTAGCGGGACTAGCGGGATGGCGGAGACCCAGTACTTC. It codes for CSASGTSGMAETQYF.

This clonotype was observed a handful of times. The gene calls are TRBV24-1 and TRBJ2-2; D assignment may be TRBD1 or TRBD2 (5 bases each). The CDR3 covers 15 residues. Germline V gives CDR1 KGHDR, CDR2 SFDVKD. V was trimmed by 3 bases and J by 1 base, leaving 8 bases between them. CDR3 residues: CATSDGTVNTGELFF. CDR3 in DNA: TGTGCCACCAGTGATGGGACGGTGAACACCGGGGAGCTGTTTTTT.

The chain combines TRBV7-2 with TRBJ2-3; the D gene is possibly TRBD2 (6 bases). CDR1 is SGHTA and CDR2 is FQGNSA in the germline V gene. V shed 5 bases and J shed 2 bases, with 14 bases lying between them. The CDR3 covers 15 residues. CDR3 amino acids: CASSASGSPTDTQYF. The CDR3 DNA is TGTGCCAGCAGCGCGAGCGGGTCACCCACAGATACGCAGTATTTT. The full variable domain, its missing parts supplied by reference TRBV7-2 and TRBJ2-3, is GAGVSQSPSNKVTEKGKDVELRCDPISGHTALYWYRQSLGQGLEFLIYFQGNSAPDKSGLPSDRFSAERTGGSVSTLTIQRTQQEDSAVYLCASSASGSPTDTQYFGPGTRLTVL.

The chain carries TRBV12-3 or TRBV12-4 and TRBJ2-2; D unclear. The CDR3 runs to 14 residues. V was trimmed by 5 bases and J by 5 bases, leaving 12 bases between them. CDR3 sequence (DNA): TGTGCCAGCAGTCGAGAGCTCAGAACCGGGGAGCTGTTTTTT. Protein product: CASSRELRTGELFF.

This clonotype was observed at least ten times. The CDR3 DNA sequence: TGTGCCAGCCGACAGGGAACCCACGACGAGCAGTACTTC. Protein sequence: CASRQGTHDEQYF. This rearrangement joins TRBV12-3 or TRBV12-4 to TRBJ2-7; 7 bases agree with TRBD1. J lost 5 bases, V lost 8 bases, and 9 bases had no gene match. There are 13 residues in the CDR3.

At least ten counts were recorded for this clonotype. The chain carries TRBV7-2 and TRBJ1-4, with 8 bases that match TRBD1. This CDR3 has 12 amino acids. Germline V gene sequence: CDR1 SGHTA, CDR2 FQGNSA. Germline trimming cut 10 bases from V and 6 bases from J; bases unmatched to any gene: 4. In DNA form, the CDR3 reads TGTGCCACCCAGGGGGCGGATGAAAAACTGTTTTTT. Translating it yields CATQGADEKLFF.

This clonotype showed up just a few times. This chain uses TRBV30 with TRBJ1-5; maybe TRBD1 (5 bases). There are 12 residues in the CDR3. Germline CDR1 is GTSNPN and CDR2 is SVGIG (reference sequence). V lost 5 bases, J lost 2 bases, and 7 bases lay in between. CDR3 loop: CAWDRRNQPQHF. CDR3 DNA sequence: TGTGCCTGGGACAGACGCAATCAGCCCCAGCATTTT.

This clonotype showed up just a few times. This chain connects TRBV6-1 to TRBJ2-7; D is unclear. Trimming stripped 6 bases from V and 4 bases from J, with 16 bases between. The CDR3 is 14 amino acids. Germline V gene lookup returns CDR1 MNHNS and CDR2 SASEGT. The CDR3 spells CASRITRRSYEQYF. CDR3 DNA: TGTGCCAGCAGGATCACCAGAAGGTCATACGAGCAGTACTTC.

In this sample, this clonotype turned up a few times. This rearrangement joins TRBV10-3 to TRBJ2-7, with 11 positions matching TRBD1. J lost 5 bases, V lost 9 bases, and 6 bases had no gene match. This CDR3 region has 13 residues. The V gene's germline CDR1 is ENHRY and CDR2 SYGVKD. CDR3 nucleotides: TGTGCCATTGGACAGGGGGCGTCCGACGAGCAGTACTTC. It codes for CAIGQGASDEQYF.

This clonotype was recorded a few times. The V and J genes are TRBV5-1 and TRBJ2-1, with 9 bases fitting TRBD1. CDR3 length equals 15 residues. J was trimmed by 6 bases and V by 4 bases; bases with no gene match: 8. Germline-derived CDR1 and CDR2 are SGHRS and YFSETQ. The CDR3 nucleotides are TGCGCCAGCAGCCAAGGGACAGGGAAACTCAATGAGCAGTTCTTC. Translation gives CASSQGTGKLNEQFF.

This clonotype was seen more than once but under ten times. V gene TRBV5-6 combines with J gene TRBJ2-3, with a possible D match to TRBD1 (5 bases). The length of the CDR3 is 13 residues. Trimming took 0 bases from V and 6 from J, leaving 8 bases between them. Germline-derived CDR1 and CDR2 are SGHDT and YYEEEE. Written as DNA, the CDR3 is TGTGCCAGCAGCTTGGAAGGGGTGGATACGCAGTATTTT. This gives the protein CASSLEGVDTQYF. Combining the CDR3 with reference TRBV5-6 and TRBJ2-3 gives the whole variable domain DAGVTQSPTHLIKTRGQQVTLRCSPKSGHDTVSWYQQALGQGPQFIFQYYEEEERQRGNFPDRFSGHQFPNYSSELNVNALLLGDSALYLCASSLEGVDTQYFGPGTRLTVL.

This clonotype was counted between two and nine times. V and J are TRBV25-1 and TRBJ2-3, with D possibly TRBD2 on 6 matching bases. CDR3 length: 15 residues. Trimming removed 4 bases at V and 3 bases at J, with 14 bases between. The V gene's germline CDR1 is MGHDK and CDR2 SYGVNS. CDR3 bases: TGTGCCAGCAGTGTGCAGGGAGGACTAACAGATACGCAGTATTTT. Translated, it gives CASSVQGGLTDTQYF.

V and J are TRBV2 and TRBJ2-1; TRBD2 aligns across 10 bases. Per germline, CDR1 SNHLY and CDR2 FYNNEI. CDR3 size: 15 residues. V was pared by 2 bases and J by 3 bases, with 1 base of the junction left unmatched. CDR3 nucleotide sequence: TGTGCCAGCAGTGAACAGCGGGGGGGCTACAATGAGCAGTTCTTC. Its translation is CASSEQRGGYNEQFF. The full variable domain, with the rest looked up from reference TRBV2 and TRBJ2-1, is EPEVTQTPSHQVTQMGQEVILRCVPISNHLYFYWYRQILGQKVEFLVSFYNNEISEKSEIFDDQFSVERPDGSNFTLKIRSTKLEDSAMYFCASSEQRGGYNEQFFGPGTRLTVL.

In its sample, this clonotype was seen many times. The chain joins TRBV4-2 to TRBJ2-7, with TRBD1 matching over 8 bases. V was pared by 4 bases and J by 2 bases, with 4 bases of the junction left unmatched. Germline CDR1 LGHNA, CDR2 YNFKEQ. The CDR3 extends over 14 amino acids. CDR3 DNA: TGTGCCAGCAGCCGGGGACAGGAGGCCTACGAGCAGTACTTC. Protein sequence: CASSRGQEAYEQYF.

The DNA for the CDR3 is TGCGCCAGCACCGGGAACAGGATTGAAGGTAGAGCTTTCTTT. Protein: CASTGNRIEGRAFF. The genes are TRBV10-2 and TRBJ1-1; a weak D match, TRBD1 (5 bases). The germline gives CDR1 WSHSY, CDR2 SAAADI. This CDR3 is 14 amino acids long. With 7 bases removed from V and 10 bases from J, the gap between germline ends came to 22 bases.

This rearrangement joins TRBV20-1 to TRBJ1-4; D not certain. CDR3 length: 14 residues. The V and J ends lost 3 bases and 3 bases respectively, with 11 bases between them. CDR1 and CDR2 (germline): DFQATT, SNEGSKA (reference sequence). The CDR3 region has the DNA TGCAGTGCTAGGGTCGGAGGTTCTAATGAAAAACTGTTTTTT. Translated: CSARVGGSNEKLFF.

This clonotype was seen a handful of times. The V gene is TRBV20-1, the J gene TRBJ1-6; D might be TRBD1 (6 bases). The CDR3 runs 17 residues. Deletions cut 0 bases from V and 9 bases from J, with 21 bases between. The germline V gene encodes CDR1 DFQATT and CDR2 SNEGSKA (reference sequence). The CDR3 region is CSARDGASGVVGSPLHF. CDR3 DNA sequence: TGCAGTGCTAGAGATGGGGCTTCAGGGGTAGTCGGTTCACCCCTCCACTTT.

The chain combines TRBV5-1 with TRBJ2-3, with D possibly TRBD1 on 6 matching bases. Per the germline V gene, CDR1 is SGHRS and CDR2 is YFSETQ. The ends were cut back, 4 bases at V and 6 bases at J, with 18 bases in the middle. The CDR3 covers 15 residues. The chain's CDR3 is CASSVLGGPGDTQYF. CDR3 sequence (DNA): TGCGCCAGCAGCGTGTTAGGGGGACCTGGGGATACGCAGTATTTT. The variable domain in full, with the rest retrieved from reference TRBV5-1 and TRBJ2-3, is KAGVTQTPRYLIKTRGQQVTLSCSPISGHRSVSWYQQTPGQGLQFLFEYFSETQRNKGNFPGRFSGRQFSNSRSEMNVSTLELGDSALYLCASSVLGGPGDTQYFGPGTRLTVL.

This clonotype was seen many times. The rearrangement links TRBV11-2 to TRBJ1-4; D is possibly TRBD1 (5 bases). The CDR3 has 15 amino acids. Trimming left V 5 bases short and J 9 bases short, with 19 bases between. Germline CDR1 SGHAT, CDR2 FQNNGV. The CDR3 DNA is TGTGCCAGCAGCAGGGCGGGGGGATCCCTTCAAAAACTGTTTTTT. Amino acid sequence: CASSRAGGSLQKLFF.

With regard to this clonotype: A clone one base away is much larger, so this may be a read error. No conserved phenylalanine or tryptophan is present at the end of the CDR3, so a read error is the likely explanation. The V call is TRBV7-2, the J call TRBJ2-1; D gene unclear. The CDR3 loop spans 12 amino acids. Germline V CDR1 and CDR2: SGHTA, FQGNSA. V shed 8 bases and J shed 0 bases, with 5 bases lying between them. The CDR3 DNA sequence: TGTGCCAGCGTCTACTCCTACAATGAGCAGTTCCTC. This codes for CASVYSYNEQFL.

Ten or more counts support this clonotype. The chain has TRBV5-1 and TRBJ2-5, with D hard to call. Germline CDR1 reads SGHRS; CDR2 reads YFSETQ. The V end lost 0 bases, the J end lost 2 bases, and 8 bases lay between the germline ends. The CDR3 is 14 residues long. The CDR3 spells CASSLGRNQETQYF. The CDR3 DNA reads TGCGCCAGCAGCTTGGGCCGGAATCAAGAGACCCAGTACTTC. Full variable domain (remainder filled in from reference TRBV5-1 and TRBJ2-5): KAGVTQTPRYLIKTRGQQVTLSCSPISGHRSVSWYQQTPGQGLQFLFEYFSETQRNKGNFPGRFSGRQFSNSRSEMNVSTLELGDSALYLCASSLGRNQETQYFGPGTRLLVL.

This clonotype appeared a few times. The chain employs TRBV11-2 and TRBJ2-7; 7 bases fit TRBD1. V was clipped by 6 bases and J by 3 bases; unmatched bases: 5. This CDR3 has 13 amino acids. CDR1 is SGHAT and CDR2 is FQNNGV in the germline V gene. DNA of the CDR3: TGTGCCAGCAGGAGGACAGGTAACTACGAGCAGTACTTC. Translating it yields CASRRTGNYEQYF.

The DNA for the CDR3 is TGCGCCAGCAGCTGGCGCGGGGGGGCCTCCTACAATGAGCAGTTCTTC. It codes for CASSWRGGASYNEQFF. The chain employs TRBV5-1 and TRBJ2-1; 9 positions match TRBD2. The CDR3 extends over 16 amino acids. J lost 0 bases, V lost 3 bases, and 4 bases had no gene match. The V gene's germline CDR1 is SGHRS and CDR2 YFSETQ.

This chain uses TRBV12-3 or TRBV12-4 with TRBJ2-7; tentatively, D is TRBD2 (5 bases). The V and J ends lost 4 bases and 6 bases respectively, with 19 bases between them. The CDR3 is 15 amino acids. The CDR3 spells CASSSEDLPTSEQYF. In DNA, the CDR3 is TGTGCCAGCAGTTCAGAGGACCTCCCCACTAGCGAGCAGTACTTC.